This is a list of T cell receptor beta chains from one sample in a study of cytomegalovirus exposure and HLA in healthy donors. Some clones are missing from TCRdb's copy, which holds only in-frame ones; the method was immunoSEQ multiplex PCR. The sample lists roughly 120,000 clones, around 73% occurring once. Source material: PBMCs. These receptors all stem from a man aged 40-50 years in good health and CMV-seronegative. The conserved cysteine and the conserved F or W are not part of the CDR3 here. The D gene is left open where the match is weak.

TRBJ1-1 - 14 TRBV5-1 ASSSYTGEANTEAF
TRBJ1-2 - 10 TRBV9 ASSFSEGGYT
TRBJ2-7 - 11 TRBV7-9 ASSLGRAYEQY
TRBJ2-2 TRBD2 15 TRBV7-2 ASSPASGGANTGELF
TRBJ1-5 - 13 TRBV10-3 AISDRREGDQPQH
TRBJ1-5 - 14 TRBV30 AWRGKTQGFNQPQH
TRBJ2-5 - 12 TRBV2 ASERRAGVETQY
TRBJ2-4 TRBD1 13 TRBV4-3 ASSQGGQGRNIQY
TRBJ1-3 - 13 TRBV5-1 ASSLNWGAGNTIY
TRBJ2-2 TRBD2 15 TRBV5-4 ASRLNSGGVNTGELF
TRBJ2-3 - 11 TRBV15 ATSRDWRDTQY
TRBJ2-5 - 13 TRBV4-1 ASSQGPLPLETQY
TRBJ2-7 TRBD1 14 TRBV30 AWNLGRGKQTYEQY
TRBJ2-2 - 14 TRBV5-1 ASSLGYNTYTGELF
TRBJ2-7 TRBD1 14 TRBV28 ASSPHPGQGFYEQY
TRBJ1-5 TRBD1 12 TRBV7-9 ASSPGGVGQPQH
TRBJ2-5 - 12 TRBV4-3 ASSQGLPQETQY
TRBJ1-1 - 12 TRBV19 ASSERRLNTEAF
TRBJ1-1 TRBD1 18 TRBV11-2 ASSLDYGQGVREMNTEAF
TRBJ2-3 - 14 TRBV18 ASSPLDRLPGDTQY
TRBJ1-1 - 11 TRBV7-9 ASSFSVNTEAF
TRBJ1-2 - 12 TRBV30 AWSVRSGNYGYT
TRBJ2-1 - 13 TRBV7-3 ASSLAGSSYNEQF
TRBJ2-5 - 13 TRBV7-2 PSSWPGLEWETQY
TRBJ1-2 TRBD1 14 TRBV28 ASSLRTRTGQYGYT
TRBJ1-5 - 12 TRBV6-5 ASSYAGNDQPQH
TRBJ2-7 - 10 TRBV10-3 AISEPFYEQY
- TRBD1 11 TRBV12-5 ASGATGMREQY
TRBJ1-2 TRBD1 10 TRBV2 ASRQGVSGYT
TRBJ1-3 TRBD1 14 TRBV29-1 SVAKSRGYSGNTIY
TRBJ1-6 TRBD1 14 TRBV2 ASMGRTGGARSPLH
TRBJ2-2 - 13 TRBV4-1 ASSQDHLNTGELF
TRBJ2-4 - 12 TRBV27 ASSFRGSGNIQY